This T cell receptor beta chain is from a study of T cells in Graves' hyperthyroidism and ophthalmopathy. Study findings and constraints: It was a median around 6 months before onset that the model predicted ophthalmopathy. In the blood, most expanded thyroid clonotypes above 0.001 appeared as well. From stable hyperthyroidism, ophthalmopathy was separated by a 13 V-J model.

Researchers took RNA transcripts and amplified the TCR beta CDR3 regions from them. With the HTBI primer set, the TCR CDR3 went through a first round of RT-PCR. TCRdb called the multiplex PCR reads again in MiXCR, with one record for every CDR3 protein. The sample lists under 400,000 distinct CDR3 sequences, around 20% occurring once. CDR1 and CDR2 from the germline V gene are MNHEY and SVGAGI. The CDR3 loop spans 14 amino acids. Trimming shortened V by 2 bases and J by 1 base, and 6 bases separated the two germline ends. This clonotype has ten or more counts. The antigen is undetermined. No ophthalmopathy progression within 18 months constituted stable Graves' hyperthyroidism.

This clonotype originated in a woman between 50 and 59 years old with Graves' hyperthyroidism. This chain links TRBV6-5 with TRBJ1-5; D not certain. The sequenced sample consisted of blood. For the CDR3, the DNA is TGTGCCAGCAGTTACCTGGGGAGCAATCAGCCCCAGCATTTT. This gives the protein CASSYLGSNQPQHF.